This T cell receptor beta chain was profiled in a study of blood T cell repertoires in COVID-19. Study at large: There were acute and convalescent COVID-19 samples, and they came from the United States, Italy and Spain.

This clone turned up a few times. This CDR3 is 15 amino acids long. V lost 4 bases and J lost 4, with 14 bases in between. Per the germline V gene, CDR1 is SGHRS and CDR2 is YFSETQ. In the authors' workflow: Cell counts per sample came from amplifying reference gene primers. This table comes from immunoSEQ multiplex PCR, and its TCRdb copy is limited to in-frame clones, with some not included. V and J calls and clone size come straight from that table; D and trimming were deduced from the DNA. The table has 150,000 to 200,000 clones, more than 80% seen once; the top ten hold 9% to 15%. The Seattle patients, enrolled during active infection, were followed longitudinally.

The J gene is TRBJ2-2, the V gene TRBV5-1, with D perhaps matching TRBD2 (7 bases). The source of this sequence is a woman of 80 years or more with COVID-19, enrolled during active disease. Sample: peripheral blood. The CDR3 protein is CASSPRGAVTGELFF. CDR3 in DNA: TGCGCCAGCAGCCCACGGGGGGCGGTCACCGGGGAGCTGTTTTTT.